These 16 T cell receptor beta chains share one sample of origin, sequenced in a study of T cell responses to AZD1222 COVID-19 vaccine. Sequenced by immunoSEQ multiplex PCR; TCRdb stores in-frame clones only, minus some. The table includes 90,000 to 150,000 clones, 70% to 90% detected once. The sequencing used peripheral blood, collected on day 0 of AZD1222 vaccination. The receptors derive from an adult in good health.

The rearrangement joins TRBV27 to TRBJ2-2, with 7 bases lining up with TRBD1. J lost 6 bases, V lost 6 bases, and 4 bases had no gene match. The germline V gene has CDR1 MNHEY and CDR2 SMNVEV (reference sequence). The CDR3 consists of 13 residues. As DNA, the CDR3 is TGTGCCAGCAGAACCACAGGGGCCGGGGAGCTGTTTTTT. Protein sequence: CASRTTGAGELFF.

This chain joins TRBV5-1 and TRBJ1-3, with 7 positions matching TRBD1. The length of the CDR3 is 14 residues. With V trimmed by 4 bases and J by 8 bases, 9 bases remained unmatched. The germline CDR1 and CDR2 sequences are SGHRS and YFSETQ. In DNA form, the CDR3 reads TGCGCCAGCAGCAGGGGGCAAGGGGAAGACACCATATATTTT. Its translation: CASSRGQGEDTIYF.

The V call is TRBV27, the J call TRBJ1-1, with D uncertain. Germline V lookup: CDR1 MNHEY, CDR2 SMNVEV (reference sequence). CDR3 size: 16 residues. V dropped 0 bases and J dropped 2 bases, with 13 bases sitting between them. CDR3 loop: CASSLSMATGNTEAFF. The DNA for the CDR3 is TGTGCCAGCAGTTTATCGATGGCCACGGGCAACACTGAAGCTTTCTTT.

The table lists this clone with a count of one. The rearrangement links TRBV18 to TRBJ2-2; TRBD2 aligns across 8 bases. CDR1 KGHSH and CDR2 LQKENI come from the germline V gene. Trimming at V came to 3 bases and at J to 4 bases, leaving 4 bases not matched to a gene. The CDR3 sequence is 15 residues long. CDR3 sequence (DNA): TGTGCCAGCTCACCCCGGGAGGGCTCCACCGGGGAGCTGTTTTTT. This encodes CASSPREGSTGELFF.

The chain couples TRBV28 to TRBJ1-1; D is ambiguous. In germline, CDR1 is MDHEN, CDR2 SYDVKM. This CDR3 has 11 residues. V was clipped by 2 bases and J by 9 bases, with 7 bases between them. CDR3 nucleotides: TGTGCCAGCAGTTTAACCCGCCAAGCTTTCTTT. Amino acids: CASSLTRQAFF.

This chain connects TRBV30 to TRBJ2-1; tentative D call: TRBD2 (6 bases). The CDR3 has 15 amino acids. Germline V gene data show CDR1 as GTSNPN and CDR2 as SVGIG (reference sequence). The V end lost 0 bases, the J end lost 8 bases, and 17 bases lay between the germline ends. This CDR3 reads CAWSVVGLRRDEQFF. The CDR3 region has the DNA TGTGCCTGGAGTGTGGTGGGACTTCGTCGGGATGAGCAGTTCTTC.

The chain combines TRBV18 with TRBJ2-1; D may be TRBD1 (7 bases). The germline V and J ends were trimmed by 3 bases and 7 bases, with 19 bases remaining between them. The germline gives CDR1 KGHSH, CDR2 LQKENI. This CDR3 contains 16 residues. In DNA, the CDR3 is TGTGCCAGCTCACCTTCTCTACCAGGGGGGATAAATGAGCAGTTCTTC. Encoded protein: CASSPSLPGGINEQFF.

The rearrangement uses TRBV29-1 and TRBJ2-7; D gene uncertain. V dropped 2 bases and J dropped 0 bases, with 8 bases sitting between them. CDR3 length equals 13 residues. Germline CDR1 SQVTM, CDR2 ANQGSEA. CDR3 sequence reads: CSVEIVGSYEQYF. The CDR3 nucleotides read TGCAGCGTTGAAATTGTGGGCTCCTACGAGCAGTACTTC.

The V and J genes are TRBV7-3 and TRBJ2-7, with 8 bases lining up with TRBD1. The CDR3 extends over 15 amino acids. The V segment lost 2 bases and the J segment 0 bases; nucleotides outside the gene matches: 3. Germline CDR1 reads SGHTA; CDR2 reads FQGTGA. CDR3 nucleotide sequence: TGTGCCAGCAGCTTAGGGACAGGAGTCTCCTACGAGCAGTACTTC. It specifies CASSLGTGVSYEQYF.

The V call is TRBV5-1, the J call TRBJ1-5; the D is unclear. This CDR3 contains 14 residues. The V gene lost 7 bases and the J gene lost 4 bases, with 15 bases spanning the gap. Germline V CDR1 and CDR2: SGHRS, YFSETQ. The CDR3 spells CASSEGSGNQPQHF. The CDR3 coding sequence is TGCGCCAGCTCAGAGGGCTCAGGAAATCAGCCCCAGCATTTT.

This chain uses TRBV7-9 with TRBJ1-1, with 8 bases that match TRBD1. J gave up 5 bases and V 6 bases, and 5 bases lay outside the gene matches. CDR3 length: 13 amino acids. CDR1 is SEHNR and CDR2 is FQNEAQ in the germline V gene (reference sequence). CDR3 amino acids: CASRLTGGTEAFF. The CDR3 DNA reads TGTGCCAGCAGGCTTACAGGGGGGACTGAAGCTTTCTTT.

The rearrangement uses TRBV2 and TRBJ2-7, with TRBD1 identical over 9 bases. The V segment lost 3 bases and the J segment 7 bases; nucleotides outside the gene matches: 4. Looked up from germline, CDR1 is SNHLY and CDR2 is FYNNEI. The CDR3 covers 13 residues. The CDR3 region has the DNA TGTGCCAGCAGTGATGGGACAGGGTCTGAGCAGTACTTC. Amino acids: CASSDGTGSEQYF.

This clone was counted a single time. V gene TRBV3-1 (or the pseudogene TRBV3-2) combines with J gene TRBJ1-1, with D unclear. The CDR3 consists of 14 residues. V lost 4 bases, J lost 6 bases, and 15 bases lay in between. The germline V gene encodes CDR1 LGHDT and CDR2 YNNKEL (reference sequence). CDR3 DNA: TGTGCCAGCAGCCTCCGGACCAATAACCCTGAAGCTTTCTTT. It codes for CASSLRTNNPEAFF.

There are a few counts of this clone. J is TRBJ2-4 and V is TRBV27; the match to TRBD2 covers 7 bases. Germline CDR1 is MNHEY and CDR2 is SMNVEV (reference sequence). The CDR3 sequence is 14 residues long. V lost 3 bases and J lost 10; bases outside the gene matches: 9. CDR3 coding DNA: TGTGCCAGCAGTTTGAATCGGGAGGCCCCTATTCAGTACTTC. Its protein is CASSLNREAPIQYF.

The table lists this clone with a few counts. This chain joins TRBV4-2 and TRBJ2-5; 9 nucleotides align to TRBD2. Germline lookup yields CDR1 LGHNA and CDR2 YNFKEQ. This CDR3 contains 17 residues. With V trimmed by 1 base and J by 4 bases, 10 bases remained unmatched. The CDR3 DNA reads TGTGCCAGCAGCCAAGCTGGGGCGGGAGGGCCCGTAGAGACCCAGTACTTC. The encoded protein is CASSQAGAGGPVETQYF.

This chain joins TRBV28 and TRBJ2-5; D is unclear. This CDR3 has 15 residues. Trimming removed 2 bases at V and 1 base at J, with 11 bases between. CDR1 and CDR2 from the germline V gene are MDHEN and SYDVKM. CDR3 amino acids: CASSLRSSTQETQYF. The CDR3 DNA follows: TGTGCCAGCAGTTTACGGTCCTCAACCCAAGAGACCCAGTACTTC.